The 17 T cell receptor beta chains reported below all come from one sample, sequenced in a study of OX40 agonist ivuxolimab in advanced cancers. The data were produced by immunoSEQ multiplex PCR, yet TCRdb's version contains in-frame clones alone and is incomplete. This sample has several thousand clones, with around 91% found just once. Here the sequenced sample was CD4+ or CD8+ T cells sorted from blood, taken in a trial of the OX40 agonist ivuxolimab. These receptors were obtained from an adult with an advanced solid tumor such as melanoma, head and neck, liver or kidney cancer.

The genes are TRBV11-2 and TRBJ1-6; D gene ambiguous. Germline lookup yields CDR1 SGHAT and CDR2 FQNNGV. The CDR3 runs to 14 residues. Trimming shortened V by 0 bases and J by 9 bases, and 9 bases separated the two germline ends. CDR3 coding DNA: TGTGCCAGCAGCTTAGACCGCTTTGGTTCACCCCTCCACTTT. It is translated as CASSLDRFGSPLHF.

CDR3 sequence (DNA): TGTGCCAGCTCACCACCCTCGGCCACTGAAGCTTTCTTT. Residues: CASSPPSATEAFF. This sequence joins TRBV18 and TRBJ1-1; D gene unclear. CDR3 size: 13 residues. Trimming took 0 bases from V and 4 from J, leaving 6 bases between them. Germline V gene sequence: CDR1 KGHSH, CDR2 LQKENI.

V is TRBV5-4 and J is TRBJ1-6; D gene ambiguous. The germline V gene encodes CDR1 SGHNT and CDR2 YYREEE (reference sequence). V dropped 3 bases and J dropped 7 bases, with 14 bases sitting between them. This CDR3 is 15 amino acids long. CDR3: CASSWGIGENSPLHF. DNA of the CDR3: TGTGCCAGCAGCTGGGGAATAGGAGAAAATTCACCCCTCCACTTT.

The rearrangement uses TRBV6-4 and TRBJ2-2; D unclear. Trimming removed 5 bases at V and 3 bases at J, with 10 bases between. The CDR3 extends over 14 amino acids. Germline lookup yields CDR1 MRHNA and CDR2 SNTAGT. Here the CDR3 DNA reads TGTGCCAGCAGTCCAGGATCCTACACCGGGGAGCTGTTTTTT. Protein sequence: CASSPGSYTGELFF.

The J gene is TRBJ1-2, the V gene TRBV19; D call uncertain. Germline V lookup: CDR1 LNHDA, CDR2 SQIVND (reference sequence). The CDR3 extends over 15 amino acids. V was cut by 5 bases and J by 7 bases, with 20 bases left in between. The CDR3 loop is CASSFYTTADSGYTF. CDR3 in DNA: TGTGCCAGTAGTTTCTACACCACGGCGGACTCTGGCTACACCTTC.

The chain links TRBV11-2 to TRBJ2-1; D gene unclear. The CDR3 runs 15 residues. V gave up 2 bases and J gave up 1 base, with 9 bases separating them. Germline V gene lookup returns CDR1 SGHAT and CDR2 FQNNGV. Here the CDR3 DNA reads TGTGCCAGCAGCTTACTCCCATATTCCTACAATGAGCAGTTCTTC. Translation: CASSLLPYSYNEQFF.

The gene calls are TRBV5-6 and TRBJ2-7; 9 bases map to TRBD2. Germline trimming cut 4 bases from V and 3 bases from J; bases unmatched to any gene: 11. CDR3 length: 16 residues. Germline V CDR1 and CDR2: SGHDT, YYEEEE. The CDR3 DNA reads TGTGCCAGCAGCGAGGCCAGCAGCGGGAGGTTCTACGAGCAGTACTTC. Amino acid sequence: CASSEASSGRFYEQYF.

The rearrangement joins TRBV18 to TRBJ1-1, with D possibly being TRBD1 (6 bases). Germline V CDR1 and CDR2: KGHSH, LQKENI. This CDR3 contains 13 residues. With 5 bases removed from V and 4 bases from J, the gap between germline ends came to 11 bases. CDR3: CASSTQGPTEAFF. DNA of the CDR3: TGTGCCAGCTCAACACAGGGCCCCACTGAAGCTTTCTTT.

The chain joins TRBV30 to TRBJ2-1; 13 bases line up with TRBD2. The CDR3 covers 14 residues. V lost 7 bases and J lost 9; bases outside the gene matches: 9. The germline V gene has CDR1 GTSNPN and CDR2 SVGIG (reference sequence). CDR3 region: CASSGLAGVAEQFF. The CDR3 DNA reads as TGTGCCTCTTCCGGACTAGCGGGAGTCGCTGAGCAGTTCTTC. The variable domain in full, completed from reference TRBV30 and TRBJ2-1, reads SQTIHQWPATLVQPVGSPLSLECTVEGTSNPNLYWYRQAAGRGLQLLFYSVGIGQISSEVPQNLSASRPQDRQFILSSKKLLLSDSGFYLCASSGLAGVAEQFFGPGTRLTVL.

Within the sample, this clone is large. The J gene is TRBJ1-5, the V gene TRBV27, with D possibly TRBD1 on 5 matching bases. V gave up 6 bases and J gave up 6 bases, with 15 bases separating them. The CDR3 runs to 14 residues. Germline CDR1 reads MNHEY; CDR2 reads SMNVEV (reference sequence). Written as DNA, the CDR3 is TGTGCCAGCAGCTTCGGGGCTGACGGTCAGCCCCAGCATTTT. This encodes CASSFGADGQPQHF.

V and J are TRBV5-5 and TRBJ2-2, with D tentatively TRBD2 (6 bases). V lost 4 bases and J 1 base, leaving 17 bases between the germline ends. Germline V lookup: CDR1 SGHKS, CDR2 YYEKEE (reference sequence). This CDR3 region has 17 residues. CDR3 DNA sequence: TGTGCCAGCAGCCCAGGGAGCGCGGGGAAGAACACCGGGGAGCTGTTTTTT. Protein product: CASSPGSAGKNTGELFF. Together with reference TRBV5-5 and TRBJ2-2, the CDR3 gives the full variable domain: DAGVTQSPTHLIKTRGQQVTLRCSPISGHKSVSWYQQVLGQGPQFIFQYYEKEERGRGNFPDRFSARQFPNYSSELNVNALLLGDSALYLCASSPGSAGKNTGELFFGEGSRLTVL.

The chain joins TRBV19 to TRBJ2-1; no firm D call. This CDR3 spans 11 amino acids. The germline V gene has CDR1 LNHDA and CDR2 SQIVND (reference sequence). V was clipped by 5 bases and J by 10 bases, with 9 bases between them. The CDR3 nucleotides read TGTGCCAGTAGTGGGTGGGTAGAGCAGTTCTTC. This codes for CASSGWVEQFF.

The CDR3 protein is CASSFVSRGNQPQHF. DNA of the CDR3: TGTGCCAGCAGTTTCGTTTCTAGGGGCAATCAGCCCCAGCATTTT. This rearrangement joins TRBV28 to TRBJ1-5; D not resolved. Germline CDR1 reads MDHEN; CDR2 reads SYDVKM. CDR3 length equals 15 residues. V gave up 3 bases and J gave up 2 bases, with 11 bases separating them.

The chain couples TRBV2 to TRBJ2-7; TRBD1 matches at 7 bases. The CDR3 runs 13 residues. Per germline, CDR1 SNHLY and CDR2 FYNNEI. With 6 bases clipped from V and 6 bases from J, the junction kept 8 bases outside the gene matches. CDR3: CASSTTGTFEQYV. CDR3 nucleotide sequence: TGTGCCAGCAGCACGACAGGGACCTTCGAGCAGTACGTC.

This chain uses TRBV27 with TRBJ1-1; D gene unclear. Germline CDR1 reads MNHEY; CDR2 reads SMNVEV (reference sequence). The CDR3 spans 14 residues. Trimming left V 2 bases short and J 3 bases short, with 10 bases between. CDR3 amino acids: CASSLTQSYTEAFF. The CDR3 nucleotides read TGTGCCAGCAGTTTAACGCAGTCCTACACTGAAGCTTTCTTT.

V is TRBV5-6 and J is TRBJ2-4; D not resolved. Trimming left V 0 bases short and J 0 bases short, with 16 bases between. Germline loops: CDR1 SGHDT, CDR2 YYEEEE. The CDR3 totals 18 residues. The CDR3 spells CASSLGWSRPKAKNIQYF. CDR3 bases: TGTGCCAGCAGCTTGGGCTGGTCCAGGCCTAAAGCCAAAAACATTCAGTACTTC.

This sequence joins TRBV13 and TRBJ2-1; the D is unclear. The CDR3 length is 14 residues. From germline, CDR1 is PRHDT and CDR2 FYEKMQ (reference sequence). V dropped 4 bases and J dropped 5 bases, with 12 bases sitting between them. DNA of the CDR3: TGTGCCAGCAGCTACAATCGCAACGACAATGAGCAGTTCTTC. Translating gives CASSYNRNDNEQFF.